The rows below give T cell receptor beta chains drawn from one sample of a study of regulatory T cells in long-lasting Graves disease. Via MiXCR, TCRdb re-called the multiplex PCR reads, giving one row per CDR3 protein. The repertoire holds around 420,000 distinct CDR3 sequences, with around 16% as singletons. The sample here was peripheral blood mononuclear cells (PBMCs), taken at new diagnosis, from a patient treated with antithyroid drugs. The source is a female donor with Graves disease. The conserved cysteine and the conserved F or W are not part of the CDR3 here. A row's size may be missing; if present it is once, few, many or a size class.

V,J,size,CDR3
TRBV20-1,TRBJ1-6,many,SAEAPGSSYNSPLH
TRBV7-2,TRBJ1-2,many,ASSLDGRNYGYT
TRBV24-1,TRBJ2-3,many,ATSDSPAGGSSDTQY
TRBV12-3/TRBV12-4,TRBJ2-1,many,ASSLGTNNEQF
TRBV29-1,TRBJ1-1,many,SVAFVGEFGMNTEAF
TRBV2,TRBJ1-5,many,ASSDQGARQPQH
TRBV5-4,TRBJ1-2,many,ASSPTGGSGYGYT
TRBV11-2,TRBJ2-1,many,ASSPLAGAYYNEQF
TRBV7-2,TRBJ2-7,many,ASSPRRTADYEQY
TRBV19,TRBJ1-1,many,ASSRRMNTEAF
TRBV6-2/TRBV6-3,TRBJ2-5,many,ASSWVSLREGRETQY
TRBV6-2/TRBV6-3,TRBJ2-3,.,ASSYGVLYPDTQC
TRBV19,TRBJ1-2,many,ASSIFSENYGYT
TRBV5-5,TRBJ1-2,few,ASSLGDRGNYGYT
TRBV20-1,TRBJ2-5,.,SARKNSGGGETQY